A single sample is the source of the 12 T cell receptor beta chains below, sequenced in a study of cytomegalovirus exposure and HLA in healthy donors. 13 Jbeta primers and 60 Vbeta primers were used for the PCR. Only in-frame clones appear in the TCRdb table, and some are missing; sequencing was by immunoSEQ multiplex PCR. The table records about 140,000 clones, about 9.1% of them present only once. Sequences were obtained from PBMCs. These TCRs come from a woman in her forties in good health and CMV-seropositive.

For the CDR3, the DNA is TGCGCCAGCAGCTCTACGGGGGGGCGCGGTGAGACCCAGTACTTC. Protein sequence: CASSSTGGRGETQYF. The gene calls are TRBV5-1 and TRBJ2-5; 8 nucleotides agree with TRBD2. This CDR3 contains 15 residues. The V gene end was trimmed by 3 bases and the J gene end by 5 bases; junction bases not matched to a gene: 9. Germline V gives CDR1 SGHRS, CDR2 YFSETQ. The full variable domain, its missing parts supplied by reference TRBV5-1 and TRBJ2-5, is KAGVTQTPRYLIKTRGQQVTLSCSPISGHRSVSWYQQTPGQGLQFLFEYFSETQRNKGNFPGRFSGRQFSNSRSEMNVSTLELGDSALYLCASSSTGGRGETQYFGPGTRLLVL.

About this clone itself: This CDR3 fails to terminate in the conserved phenylalanine or tryptophan, so it likely reflects a read error. V gene TRBV5-4 combines with J gene TRBJ1-2, with 10 nucleotides matching TRBD1. Trimming took 4 bases from V and 5 from J; bases not matched to a gene: 8. Germline-derived CDR1 and CDR2 are SGHNT and YYREEE (reference sequence). This CDR3 has 15 amino acids. In DNA form, the CDR3 reads TGTGCCAGCAGCATAAGGGGACAGGGGAAATATGGCTACACCTTA. It is translated as CASSIRGQGKYGYTL.

This clone was seen a handful of times. The sample carries other DNA sequences with the same CDR3. V and J are TRBV6-1 and TRBJ2-2; 10 bases agree with TRBD1. Germline CDR1 is MNHNS and CDR2 is SASEGT. The V and J ends lost 4 bases and 5 bases, in that order; junction bases with no gene match: 7. This CDR3 contains 16 residues. DNA for the CDR3: TGTGCCAGCAGTGCCCGGGACAGGGGCGCGACCGGGGAGCTGTTTTTT. Translation gives CASSARDRGATGELFF.

There are a few counts of this clone. This chain joins TRBV5-6 and TRBJ2-3, with D perhaps matching TRBD2 (7 bases). This CDR3 region has 17 residues. V dropped 4 bases and J dropped 7 bases, with 25 bases sitting between them. Germline CDR1 and CDR2: SGHDT and YYEEEE. The CDR3: CASSLGVGGAGENTQYF. CDR3 in DNA: TGTGCCAGCAGCCTCGGAGTAGGGGGGGCCGGGGAAAATACGCAGTATTTT.

This clone was observed a handful of times. This chain links TRBV5-1 with TRBJ2-3; 8 bases are shared with TRBD1. Germline loops: CDR1 SGHRS, CDR2 YFSETQ. This CDR3 has 14 amino acids. After removal of 4 bases from V and 5 bases from J, the junction contained 6 bases not matched to a gene. The CDR3 loop is CASSRGTGGDTQYF. Written as DNA, the CDR3 is TGCGCCAGCAGCCGCGGGACAGGCGGAGATACGCAGTATTTT.

This clone was picked up a small number of times. The rearrangement links TRBV5-1 to TRBJ2-7, with TRBD1 identical over 7 bases. Germline V CDR1 and CDR2: SGHRS, YFSETQ. The J segment lost 0 bases and the V segment lost 3 bases, leaving 6 bases of the junction unmatched. CDR3 size: 15 residues. In DNA form, the CDR3 reads TGCGCCAGCAGCTCAGCAGGGGGTTTCTCCTACGAGCAGTACTTC. It encodes CASSSAGGFSYEQYF.

This clone showed up just a few times. The rearrangement links TRBV2 to TRBJ2-2; no definite D call. This CDR3 spans 13 amino acids. Trimming left V 5 bases short and J 7 bases short, with 11 bases between. The germline V gene encodes CDR1 SNHLY and CDR2 FYNNEI. CDR3 in DNA: TGTGCCAGCAGTTACAGATTGGACGGGGAGCTGTTTTTT. This translates into CASSYRLDGELFF.

This clone was counted a few times. The genes are TRBV25-1 and TRBJ2-2, with 14 bases matching TRBD2. The CDR3 contains 16 residues. CDR1 is MGHDK, CDR2 SYGVNS, per germline. With 2 bases clipped from V and 7 bases from J, the junction kept 3 bases outside the gene matches. CDR3 coding DNA: TGTGCCAGCAGTGAAGGGACTAGCGGGGGCGGCGGGGAGCTGTTTTTT. Translation gives CASSEGTSGGGGELFF.

This clone was counted only a few times. This chain connects TRBV27 to TRBJ1-5, with 7 positions matching TRBD1. This CDR3 spans 16 amino acids. The J segment lost 7 bases and the V segment lost 1 base, leaving 10 bases of the junction unmatched. Germline V CDR1 and CDR2: MNHEY, SMNVEV (reference sequence). The CDR3 is CASSLYGYRGGQPQHF. CDR3 sequence (DNA): TGTGCCAGCAGTTTATACGGTTACAGGGGAGGCCAGCCCCAGCATTTT.

V usage is TRBV23-1 and J usage is TRBJ1-2; 11 bases line up with TRBD1. TRBV23-1 is treated as an ORF (open reading frame) with a function not yet certain. The CDR3 is made up of 16 amino acids. With V trimmed by 4 bases and J by 4 bases, 8 bases remained unmatched. This chain's CDR3 is CASSLRGDRGSYGYTF. CDR3 coding DNA: TGCGCCAGCAGTCTCCGGGGGGACAGGGGGTCCTATGGCTACACCTTC.

This clone showed up just a few times. V and J are TRBV29-1 and TRBJ1-1; TRBD1 matches 7 bases. This CDR3 has 15 residues. Unmatched junction bases numbered 16, after V lost 8 bases and J lost 4 bases. Per the germline V gene, CDR1 is SQVTM and CDR2 is ANQGSEA. In DNA form, the CDR3 reads TGCAGCCCAGACAGGGACTCCACCGTGCGCACTGAAGCTTTCTTT. Translation: CSPDRDSTVRTEAFF.

This clone was recorded a few times. The V gene is TRBV27, the J gene TRBJ2-2; 12 nucleotides agree with TRBD2. The V and J ends lost 5 bases and 3 bases, in that order; junction bases with no gene match: 7. The CDR3 runs to 17 residues. Germline V lookup: CDR1 MNHEY, CDR2 SMNVEV (reference sequence). DNA of the CDR3: TGTGCCAGCAGTCCCCTAGCGGGGGGGCTCGACACCGGGGAGCTGTTTTTT. It codes for CASSPLAGGLDTGELFF.